This T cell receptor beta chain is from a study of identical twins. Findings of the study overall: Where beta out-of-frame sequences were concerned, excess twin sharing was weaker. Low generation-probability sequences were in excess among twin-shared out-of-frame alpha sequences.

TCRdb processed the 5' RACE reads anew with MiXCR; each CDR3 protein has one entry. The table includes a few hundred thousand distinct CDR3 sequences, 9.5% to 10% detected once. This clonotype has a handful of counts. Its antigen is unidentified. The same specimen was also included in a second study, on yellow fever vaccine responses in identical twins.

Sequenced input: PBMCs. The receptor was isolated from a woman between 18 and 29 years old in good health.

CDR3 amino acids: CASSLGGGKTDTQYF. The CDR3 nucleotides read TGTGCCAGCAGCTTAGGTGGAGGCAAGACAGATACGCAGTATTTT. V gene TRBV7-6 combines with J gene TRBJ2-3; possibly TRBD2 for D (5 bases). The CDR3 is 15 residues long. The germline V and J ends were trimmed by 1 base and 3 bases, with 11 bases remaining between them. Per germline, CDR1 SGHVS and CDR2 FNYEAQ.